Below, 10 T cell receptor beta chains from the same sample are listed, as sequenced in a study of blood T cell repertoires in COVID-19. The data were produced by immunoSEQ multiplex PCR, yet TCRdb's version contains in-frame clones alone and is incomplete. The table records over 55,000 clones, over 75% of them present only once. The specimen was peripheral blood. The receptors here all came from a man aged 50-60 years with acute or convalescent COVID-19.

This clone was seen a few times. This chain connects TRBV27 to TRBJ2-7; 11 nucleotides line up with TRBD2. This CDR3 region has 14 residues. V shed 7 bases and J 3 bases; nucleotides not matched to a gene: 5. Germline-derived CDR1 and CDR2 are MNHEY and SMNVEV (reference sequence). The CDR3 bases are TGTGCCAGCAAAACTAGCGGGGGTGACTACGAGCAGTACTTC. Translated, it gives CASKTSGGDYEQYF.

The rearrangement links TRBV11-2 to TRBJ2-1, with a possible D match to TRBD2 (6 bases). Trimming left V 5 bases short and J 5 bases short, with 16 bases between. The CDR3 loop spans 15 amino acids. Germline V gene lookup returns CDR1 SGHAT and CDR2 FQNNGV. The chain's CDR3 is CASSPRLVSDNEQFF. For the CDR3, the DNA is TGTGCCAGCAGCCCAAGACTAGTGTCTGACAATGAGCAGTTCTTC.

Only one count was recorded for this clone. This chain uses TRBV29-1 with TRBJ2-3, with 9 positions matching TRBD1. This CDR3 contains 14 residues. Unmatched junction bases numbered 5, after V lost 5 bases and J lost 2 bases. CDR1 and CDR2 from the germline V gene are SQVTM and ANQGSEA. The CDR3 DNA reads TGCAGCGTTACAGACAGGGGGGTCACAGATACGCAGTATTTT. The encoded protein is CSVTDRGVTDTQYF.

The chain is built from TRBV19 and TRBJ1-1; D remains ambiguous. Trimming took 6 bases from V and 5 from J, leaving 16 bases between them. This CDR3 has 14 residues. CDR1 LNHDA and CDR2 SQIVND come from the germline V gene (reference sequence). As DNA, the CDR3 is TGTGCCAGTAGCAAATGGGAGGTAGGGACTGAAGCTTTCTTT. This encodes CASSKWEVGTEAFF.

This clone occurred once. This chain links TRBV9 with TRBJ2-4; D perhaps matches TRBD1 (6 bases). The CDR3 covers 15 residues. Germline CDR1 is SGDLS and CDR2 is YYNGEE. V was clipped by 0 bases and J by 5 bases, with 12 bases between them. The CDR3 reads CASSVGVGTQNIQYF. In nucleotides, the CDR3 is TGTGCCAGCAGCGTAGGAGTCGGGACACAAAACATTCAGTACTTC.

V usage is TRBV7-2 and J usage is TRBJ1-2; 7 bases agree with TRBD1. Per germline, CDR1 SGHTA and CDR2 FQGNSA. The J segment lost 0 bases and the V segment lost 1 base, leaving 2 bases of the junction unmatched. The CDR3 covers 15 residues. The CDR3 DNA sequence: TGTGCCAGCAGCTTAGTGGGACAGACTAACTATGGCTACACCTTC. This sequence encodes CASSLVGQTNYGYTF.

For the CDR3, the DNA is TGTGCCAGCAGCACAGGGCCTCGTGGCTACACCTTC. Its translation: CASSTGPRGYTF. V usage is TRBV25-1 and J usage is TRBJ1-2; a weak D match, TRBD1 (6 bases). Trimming stripped 6 bases from V and 7 bases from J, with 12 bases between. Germline-derived CDR1 and CDR2 are MGHDK and SYGVNS. The CDR3 sequence is 12 residues long.

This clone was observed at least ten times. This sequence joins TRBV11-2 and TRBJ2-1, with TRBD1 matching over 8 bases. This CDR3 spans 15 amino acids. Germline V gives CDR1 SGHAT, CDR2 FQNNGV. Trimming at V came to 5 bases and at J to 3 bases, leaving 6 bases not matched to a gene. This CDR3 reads CASSQQGGGYNEQFF. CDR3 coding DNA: TGTGCCAGCAGCCAACAGGGGGGTGGCTACAATGAGCAGTTCTTC.

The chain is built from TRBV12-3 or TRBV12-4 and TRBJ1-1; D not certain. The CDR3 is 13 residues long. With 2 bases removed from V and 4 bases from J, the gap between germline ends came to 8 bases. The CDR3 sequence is CASSLSRVTEAFF. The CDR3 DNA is TGTGCCAGCAGTTTATCCCGGGTCACTGAAGCTTTCTTT.

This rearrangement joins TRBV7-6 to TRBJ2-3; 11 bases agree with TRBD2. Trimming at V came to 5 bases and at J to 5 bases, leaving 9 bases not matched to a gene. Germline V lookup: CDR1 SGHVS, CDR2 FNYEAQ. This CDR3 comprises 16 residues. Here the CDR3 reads CASSTRLAGQRDTQYF. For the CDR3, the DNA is TGTGCCAGCAGCACCAGACTAGCGGGGCAAAGAGATACGCAGTATTTT. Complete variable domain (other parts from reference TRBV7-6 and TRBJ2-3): GAGVSQSPRYKVTKRGQDVALRCDPISGHVSLYWYRQALGQGPEFLTYFNYEAQQDKSGLPNDRFSAERPEGSISTLTIQRTEQRDSAMYRCASSTRLAGQRDTQYFGPGTRLTVL.